This entry lists 18 T cell receptor beta chains sequenced from one sample in a study of CD8+ T cells in alopecia areata. Specified treatment: oral pan-JAK inhibitor, 5-10 mg twice daily. Following RNA extraction, reverse transcription yielded cDNA that acted as the sequencing template. The table came from immunoSEQ multiplex PCR; TCRdb's copy has only in-frame clones and leaves some out. The sample shows around 270,000 clones, 58% of them seen only once. Material: CD4+ T cells sorted from blood, obtained at week 24, from a patient treated with tofacitinib. The origin of the receptors is a human donor with alopecia areata.

This chain links TRBV15 with TRBJ2-7; 7 bases agree with TRBD2. J was trimmed by 5 bases and V by 0 bases; bases with no gene match: 7. The CDR3 spans 15 residues. CDR1 and CDR2 (germline): LNHNV, YYDKDF (reference sequence). For the CDR3, the DNA is TGTGCCACCAGCAGAGATGTGGCGGGGGTGGACGAGCAGTACTTC. Protein product: CATSRDVAGVDEQYF.

The V call is TRBV9, the J call TRBJ2-5, with a tentative D call TRBD2 (6 bases). Trimming shortened V by 2 bases and J by 1 base, and 9 bases separated the two germline ends. CDR1 is SGDLS, CDR2 YYNGEE, per germline. The CDR3 runs 14 residues. This CDR3 is CASSVGSLQETQYF. The DNA for the CDR3 is TGTGCCAGCAGCGTCGGGAGTCTCCAAGAGACCCAGTACTTC. Together with reference TRBV9 and TRBJ2-5, the CDR3 gives the full variable domain: DSGVTQTPKHLITATGQRVTLRCSPRSGDLSVYWYQQSLDQGLQFLIQYYNGEERAKGNILERFSAQQFPDLHSELNLSSLELGDSALYFCASSVGSLQETQYFGPGTRLLVL.

The chain combines TRBV6-5 with TRBJ2-7, with D perhaps assigned TRBD1 or TRBD2 (5 bases each). Germline loops: CDR1 MNHEY, CDR2 SVGAGI. The CDR3 has 12 amino acids. V lost 6 bases and J 5 bases, leaving 11 bases between the germline ends. The chain's CDR3 is CASSRRGHEQYF. The CDR3 DNA is TGTGCCAGCAGCCGACGGGGCCACGAGCAGTACTTC.

This chain connects TRBV5-1 to TRBJ1-2, with a weak D call TRBD1 (6 bases). CDR3 size: 15 residues. Trimming shortened V by 2 bases and J by 4 bases, and 15 bases separated the two germline ends. Germline V CDR1 and CDR2: SGHRS, YFSETQ. The CDR3 sequence is CASSFILQGSYGYTF. For the CDR3, the DNA is TGCGCCAGCAGCTTTATTTTACAGGGTAGCTATGGCTACACCTTC. The full variable domain, rest sourced from reference TRBV5-1 and TRBJ1-2, is KAGVTQTPRYLIKTRGQQVTLSCSPISGHRSVSWYQQTPGQGLQFLFEYFSETQRNKGNFPGRFSGRQFSNSRSEMNVSTLELGDSALYLCASSFILQGSYGYTFGSGTRLTVV.

This clone was seen a handful of times. V usage is TRBV5-1 and J usage is TRBJ2-3; tentative D call: TRBD1 (5 bases). The CDR3 length is 17 residues. Germline V gene lookup returns CDR1 SGHRS and CDR2 YFSETQ. V was pared by 0 bases and J by 0 bases, with 14 bases between. The CDR3 loop is CASSLAPGKGSTDTQYF. The CDR3 DNA sequence: TGCGCCAGCAGCTTGGCCCCAGGGAAGGGAAGCACAGATACGCAGTATTTT.

The chain joins TRBV19 to TRBJ1-5; possible D gene TRBD1, 6 bases. V was cut by 3 bases and J by 7 bases, with 16 bases left in between. This CDR3 is built from 15 residues. CDR1 and CDR2 (germline): LNHDA, SQIVND (reference sequence). DNA for the CDR3: TGTGCCAGTAGTATGGTAACAGTTGGGGGCCAGCCCCAGCATTTT. Its translation: CASSMVTVGGQPQHF.

The chain uses TRBV6-1 and TRBJ2-3; TRBD1 matches at 12 bases. The germline V gene encodes CDR1 MNHNS and CDR2 SASEGT. V lost 3 bases, J lost 5 bases, and 6 bases stayed unmatched. CDR3 length: 16 residues. The CDR3 coding sequence is TGTGCCAGCAGTGAGAGGGACAGGGGGCGAAGAGATACGCAGTATTTT. As protein: CASSERDRGRRDTQYF.

This clone has a single count. This sequence joins TRBV10-3 and TRBJ1-2; TRBD1 matches at 7 bases. The V gene end was trimmed by 8 bases and the J gene end by 8 bases; junction bases not matched to a gene: 14. CDR1 is ENHRY, CDR2 SYGVKD, per germline. The CDR3 has 14 amino acids. The CDR3 sequence is CAIGGTEGFVGYTF. The CDR3 nucleotides read TGTGCCATCGGGGGGACAGAAGGCTTCGTGGGCTACACCTTC.

CDR3 bases: TGTGCCAGCAGCTCAAGGACTAGCCAGTACAATGAGCAGTTCTTC. The encoded protein is CASSSRTSQYNEQFF. The chain employs TRBV7-2 and TRBJ2-1, with 8 bases aligning to TRBD2. J lost 4 bases, V lost 4 bases, and 6 bases had no gene match. CDR3 length equals 15 residues. The V gene's germline CDR1 is SGHTA and CDR2 FQGNSA.

This clone was seen a few times. The same CDR3 also results from other DNA sequences found in this sample. The chain uses TRBV13 and TRBJ1-2, with 7 bases lining up with TRBD1. Germline V gene sequence: CDR1 PRHDT, CDR2 FYEKMQ (reference sequence). The CDR3 consists of 15 residues. V shed 2 bases, J shed 0 bases, and the junction held 3 bases outside the gene matches. CDR3 in DNA: TGTGCCAGCAGCTTACAGGGGGTCGCTAACTATGGCTACACCTTC. Amino acids: CASSLQGVANYGYTF.

The chain is built from TRBV30 and TRBJ1-6; D gene ambiguous. There are 14 residues in the CDR3. V was clipped by 1 base and J by 7 bases, with 11 bases between them. CDR1 is GTSNPN, CDR2 SVGIG, per germline (reference sequence). CDR3 sequence: CAWSEDRGNSPLHF. The CDR3, as DNA: TGTGCCTGGAGTGAAGACCGAGGAAATTCACCCCTCCACTTT.

This clone was detected only once. The chain has TRBV27 and TRBJ2-7; D might be TRBD2 (6 bases). Germline V gene data show CDR1 as MNHEY and CDR2 as SMNVEV (reference sequence). CDR3 length: 12 amino acids. V dropped 9 bases and J dropped 4 bases, with 13 bases sitting between them. This CDR3 reads CASGREDYEQYF. The CDR3 DNA sequence: TGTGCCAGTGGAAGGGAGGATTACGAGCAGTACTTC.

In its sample, this clone was seen a few times. The chain couples TRBV30 to TRBJ2-5; D remains ambiguous. This CDR3 is 11 amino acids long. Deletions cut 3 bases from V and 2 bases from J, with 4 bases between. Germline V lookup: CDR1 GTSNPN, CDR2 SVGIG (reference sequence). DNA for the CDR3: TGTGCCTGGAGCGAGCAAGAGACCCAGTACTTC. This codes for CAWSEQETQYF.

This clone was picked up a small number of times. At the DNA level, this CDR3 is encoded by other sequences in the same sample as well. The CDR3 bases are TGCAGCGTTGTAAGGGGAATGAACACTGAAGCTTTCTTT. Protein: CSVVRGMNTEAFF. This chain links TRBV29-1 with TRBJ1-1, with D possibly being TRBD1 (5 bases). The CDR3 is 13 amino acids. The germline V gene encodes CDR1 SQVTM and CDR2 ANQGSEA. V shed 4 bases and J shed 0 bases, with 9 bases lying between them.

This clone was counted only a few times. V gene TRBV10-3 combines with J gene TRBJ2-7; TRBD1 matches at 9 bases. The germline CDR1 and CDR2 sequences are ENHRY and SYGVKD. V was pared by 10 bases and J by 0 bases, with 7 bases of the junction left unmatched. This CDR3 is built from 14 residues. The chain's CDR3 is CATDRGRPSYEQYF. The CDR3 DNA reads as TGTGCCACAGACAGGGGGAGACCCTCCTACGAGCAGTACTTC.

This clone was counted a few times. The chain combines TRBV7-8 with TRBJ2-3; D uncertain. Germline CDR1 and CDR2: SGHVS and FQNEAQ. CDR3 length: 11 amino acids. V was cut by 4 bases and J by 6 bases, with 5 bases left in between. DNA for the CDR3: TGTGCCAGCAGCTCCCTGGATACGCAGTATTTT. Its protein is CASSSLDTQYF.

This chain joins TRBV6-1 and TRBJ2-1; TRBD1 matches at 7 bases. The V and J ends lost 4 bases and 0 bases, in that order; junction bases with no gene match: 9. The germline V gene encodes CDR1 MNHNS and CDR2 SASEGT. The CDR3 is made up of 17 amino acids. The CDR3 loop is CASSVPRGQNSYNEQFF. In DNA form, the CDR3 reads TGTGCCAGCAGTGTCCCTAGGGGGCAAAACTCCTACAATGAGCAGTTCTTC.

This chain connects TRBV7-9 to TRBJ2-2, with 8 bases aligning to TRBD1. Germline loops: CDR1 SEHNR, CDR2 FQNEAQ (reference sequence). The CDR3 loop spans 15 amino acids. With V trimmed by 5 bases and J by 5 bases, 7 bases remained unmatched. The chain's CDR3 is CASSPWTGLTGELFF. Written as DNA, the CDR3 is TGTGCCAGCAGCCCATGGACAGGGTTGACCGGGGAGCTGTTTTTT. Full variable domain (outside the CDR3, taken from reference TRBV7-9 and TRBJ2-2): DTGVSQNPRHKITKRGQNVTFRCDPISEHNRLYWYRQTLGQGPEFLTYFQNEAQLEKSRLLSDRFSAERPKGSFSTLEIQRTEQGDSAMYLCASSPWTGLTGELFFGEGSRLTVL.